Presented here are 17 T cell receptor beta chains from one specimen sequenced in a study of CD8+CD57+ T cells in acquired aplastic anemia. Genomic DNA templated the TCR beta VDJ and CDR3 profiling. TCRdb reprocessed the reads via MiXCR and lists one record per CDR3 protein. The sample consists of 65,000 or so distinct CDR3 sequences, around 55% of them appearing once. Sequencing was performed on sorted CD4+, CD8+, or CD8+CD57+ T cells (not recorded which) from PBMCs. These receptors were taken from a human donor in good health, serving as a control.

V is TRBV12-3 or TRBV12-4 and J is TRBJ1-4; 7 bases are shared with TRBD1. The CDR3 spans 14 residues. V was pared by 6 bases and J by 0 bases, with 1 base of the junction left unmatched. CDR3 nucleotides: TGTGCCAGCAGGACAGGGACAACTAATGAAAAACTGTTTTTT. It translates to CASRTGTTNEKLFF.

The DNA for the CDR3 is TGCAGTGCCAGTAGTTCCTCCGGGGGCTGGAGCACTGAAGCTTTCTTT. It encodes CSASSSSGGWSTEAFF. The chain recombines TRBV20-1 with TRBJ1-1, with D possibly TRBD1 on 6 matching bases. Germline V gives CDR1 DFQATT, CDR2 SNEGSKA (reference sequence). Deletions cut 6 bases from V and 4 bases from J, with 24 bases between. CDR3 length: 16 residues.

This clonotype was counted ten times or more. The chain recombines TRBV3-1 with TRBJ1-5, with no clear D. This CDR3 comprises 14 residues. The germline gives CDR1 LGHDT, CDR2 YNNKEL (reference sequence). The ends were cut back, 1 base at V and 7 bases at J, with 11 bases in the middle. The CDR3 loop reads CASSQAWGGQPQHF. The CDR3 region has the DNA TGTGCCAGCAGCCAAGCCTGGGGTGGACAGCCCCAGCATTTT.

In its sample, this clonotype was seen many times. The chain links TRBV7-3 to TRBJ1-2; D possibly corresponds to TRBD1 (5 bases). There are 16 residues in the CDR3. CDR1 is SGHTA, CDR2 FQGTGA, per germline. The V gene lost 3 bases and the J gene lost 2 bases, with 16 bases spanning the gap. Here the CDR3 reads CASSLGLLGLNYGYTF. The CDR3 DNA reads as TGTGCCAGCAGCTTGGGACTTTTGGGCTTGAACTATGGCTACACCTTC.

This clonotype was detected only once. The rearrangement uses TRBV7-2 and TRBJ2-1; 12 nucleotides match TRBD2. The trim removed 5 bases at V and 10 bases at J, leaving 3 bases unmatched. Germline V gene sequence: CDR1 SGHTA, CDR2 FQGNSA. The CDR3 consists of 13 residues. The CDR3 region is CASSLGLAGEQFF. The CDR3 DNA sequence: TGTGCCAGCAGCCTAGGACTAGCGGGAGAGCAGTTCTTC.

This clonotype showed up just a few times. The CDR3, as DNA: TGTGCCACCAGACTAGCGGGAGACCAAGAGACCCAGTACTTC. Translating gives CATRLAGDQETQYF. The chain carries TRBV24-1 and TRBJ2-5, with 11 bases identical to TRBD2. The germline CDR1 and CDR2 sequences are KGHDR and SFDVKD. V shed 7 bases and J 0 bases; nucleotides not matched to a gene: 0. The CDR3 is 14 amino acids.

The gene calls are TRBV5-1 and TRBJ1-1, with D perhaps matching TRBD1 (5 bases). This CDR3 is 15 amino acids long. Trimming took 3 bases from V and 1 from J, leaving 13 bases between them. CDR1 SGHRS and CDR2 YFSETQ come from the germline V gene. The CDR3 sequence: CASSYYPGTNTEAFF. The DNA of the CDR3 is TGCGCCAGCAGCTACTATCCCGGGACGAACACTGAAGCTTTCTTT.

This sequence joins TRBV19 and TRBJ1-6, with 10 bases that match TRBD1. The CDR3 sequence is 15 residues long. In germline, CDR1 is LNHDA, CDR2 SQIVND (reference sequence). V trimming: 5 bases; J trimming: 8 bases; junction bases outside the gene matches: 6. The CDR3 here is CASSVGQGPYSPLHF. The CDR3 DNA sequence: TGTGCCAGTAGTGTGGGACAGGGGCCCTATTCACCCCTCCACTTT.

The rearrangement links TRBV7-9 to TRBJ2-5; D possibly matches TRBD1 or TRBD2 (5 bases each). This CDR3 has 15 amino acids. Germline lookup yields CDR1 SEHNR and CDR2 FQNEAQ (reference sequence). Trimming pared 1 base from V and 3 bases from J, leaving 12 bases between. CDR3 sequence (DNA): TGTGCCAGCAGCTTAGGGCCGGGACGAAAAGAGACCCAGTACTTC. Its translation: CASSLGPGRKETQYF.

V is TRBV20-1 and J is TRBJ1-6, with D possibly being TRBD1 (5 bases). Trimming stripped 0 bases from V and 6 bases from J, with 12 bases between. From germline, CDR1 is DFQATT and CDR2 SNEGSKA (reference sequence). The CDR3 contains 15 residues. CDR3 sequence (DNA): TGCAGTGCTAGAGAGGCACAGGTCTTTAATTCACCCCTCCACTTT. Amino acids: CSAREAQVFNSPLHF.

This clonotype was seen repeatedly, ten times or more. V is TRBV7-9 and J is TRBJ2-1; D tentatively fits TRBD1 or TRBD2 (5 bases each). The CDR3 totals 16 residues. The V gene's germline CDR1 is SEHNR and CDR2 FQNEAQ (reference sequence). V was cut by 5 bases and J by 6 bases, with 20 bases left in between. CDR3 in DNA: TGTGCCAGCAGCCCATCCCCTCAGGGAGTCATCAATGAGCAGTTCTTC. Its translation: CASSPSPQGVINEQFF.

The sample holds one count of this clonotype. This sequence joins TRBV25-1 and TRBJ2-1, with a tentative D call TRBD1 (8 bases). The CDR3 runs 17 residues. CDR1 MGHDK and CDR2 SYGVNS come from the germline V gene. V gave up 1 base and J gave up 5 bases, with 18 bases separating them. CDR3 DNA sequence: TGTGCCAGCAGTGAATTCCGACAGGGGAGGGGGCACAATGAGCAGTTCTTC. Translated, it gives CASSEFRQGRGHNEQFF. Combining the CDR3 with reference TRBV25-1 and TRBJ2-1 gives the whole variable domain EADIYQTPRYLVIGTGKKITLECSQTMGHDKMYWYQQDPGMELHLIHYSYGVNSTEKGDLSSESTVSRIRTEHFPLTLESARPSHTSQYLCASSEFRQGRGHNEQFFGPGTRLTVL.

This clonotype was picked up many times. V and J are TRBV2 and TRBJ1-2; D is undetermined. Germline CDR1 SNHLY, CDR2 FYNNEI. V was clipped by 1 base and J by 6 bases, with 18 bases between them. CDR3 length: 16 residues. The DNA of the CDR3 is TGTGCCAGCAGTGAAGAGTTTTGGGCCAGTCGGGATGGCTACACCTTC. This encodes CASSEEFWASRDGYTF.

This clonotype was detected only a few times. The chain has TRBV2 and TRBJ1-2; weak D call: TRBD1 (5 bases). Per the germline V gene, CDR1 is SNHLY and CDR2 is FYNNEI. The CDR3 covers 12 residues. Trimming took off 8 bases at V and 6 bases at J, with 13 bases between the two ends. The CDR3 DNA reads as TGTGCCAGCGGCGGGACCACGGATGGCTACACCTTC. Translated, it gives CASGGTTDGYTF.

Only a few counts were recorded for this clonotype. This chain joins TRBV28 and TRBJ2-1; the match to TRBD2 covers 9 bases. The length of the CDR3 is 15 residues. The germline gives CDR1 MDHEN, CDR2 SYDVKM. Trimming cost V 4 bases and J 8 bases; bases outside gene matches: 9. CDR3 amino acids: CASSYLSGSSHEQFF. The CDR3 nucleotides are TGTGCCAGCAGTTACCTTAGCGGGAGCTCACATGAGCAGTTCTTC.

This clonotype occurred many times. V usage is TRBV29-1 and J usage is TRBJ1-2, with D maybe TRBD1 (6 bases). The germline gives CDR1 SQVTM, CDR2 ANQGSEA. This CDR3 comprises 15 residues. The V end lost 5 bases, the J end lost 2 bases, and 18 bases lay between the germline ends. The DNA of the CDR3 is TGCAGCGTTCGCCCGCGGGGGGGGGCAAACTATGGCTACACCTTC. It encodes CSVRPRGGANYGYTF.

For this clonotype: One junction end disagrees with the germline gene, perhaps due to a read error. This rearrangement joins TRBV10-3 to TRBJ2-7, with D perhaps given as TRBD1 or TRBD2 (5 bases each). This CDR3 is 15 amino acids long. CDR1 ENHRY and CDR2 SYGVKD come from the germline V gene. The CDR3 spells CAISARARGAYERYF. In DNA, the CDR3 is TGTGCCATCAGTGCTAGGGCTAGAGGGGCCTACGAGCGGTACTTC.